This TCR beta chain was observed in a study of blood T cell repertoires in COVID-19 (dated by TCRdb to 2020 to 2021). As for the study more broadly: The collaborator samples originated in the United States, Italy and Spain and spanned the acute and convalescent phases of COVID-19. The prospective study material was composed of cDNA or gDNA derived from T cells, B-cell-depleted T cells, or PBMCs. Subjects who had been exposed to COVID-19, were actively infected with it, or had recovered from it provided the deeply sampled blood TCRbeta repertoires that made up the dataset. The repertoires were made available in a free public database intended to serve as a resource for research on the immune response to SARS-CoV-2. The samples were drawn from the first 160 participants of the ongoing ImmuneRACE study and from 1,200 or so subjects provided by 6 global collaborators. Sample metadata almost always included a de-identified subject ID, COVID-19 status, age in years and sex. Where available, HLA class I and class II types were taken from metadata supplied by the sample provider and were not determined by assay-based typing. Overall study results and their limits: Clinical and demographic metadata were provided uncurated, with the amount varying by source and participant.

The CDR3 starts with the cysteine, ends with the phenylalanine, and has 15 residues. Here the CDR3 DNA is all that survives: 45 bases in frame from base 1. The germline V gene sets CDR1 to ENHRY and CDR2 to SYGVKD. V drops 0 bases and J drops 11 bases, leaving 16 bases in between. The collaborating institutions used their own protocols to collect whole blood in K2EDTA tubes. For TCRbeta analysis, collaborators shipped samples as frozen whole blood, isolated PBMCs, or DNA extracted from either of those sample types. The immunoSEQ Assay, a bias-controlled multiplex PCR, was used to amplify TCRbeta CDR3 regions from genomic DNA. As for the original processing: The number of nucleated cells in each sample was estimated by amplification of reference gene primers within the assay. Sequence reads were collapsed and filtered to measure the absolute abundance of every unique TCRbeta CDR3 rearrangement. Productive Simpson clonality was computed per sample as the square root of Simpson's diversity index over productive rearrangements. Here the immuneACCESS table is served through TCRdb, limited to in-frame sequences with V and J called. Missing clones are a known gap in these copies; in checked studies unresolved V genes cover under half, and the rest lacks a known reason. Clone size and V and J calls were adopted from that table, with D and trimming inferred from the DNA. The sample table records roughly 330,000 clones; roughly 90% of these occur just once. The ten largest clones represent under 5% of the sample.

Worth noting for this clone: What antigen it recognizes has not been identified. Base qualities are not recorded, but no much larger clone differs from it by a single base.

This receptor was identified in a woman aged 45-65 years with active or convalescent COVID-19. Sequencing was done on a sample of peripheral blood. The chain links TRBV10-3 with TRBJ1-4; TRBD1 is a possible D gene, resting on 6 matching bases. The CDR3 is CAISESMLGGDKLFF. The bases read TGTGCCATCAGTGAGTCAATGTTAGGGGGAGACAAACTGTTTTTT.